This T cell receptor beta chain was captured by sequencing in a study of shared clonotypes between healthy human individuals. Some clones are missing from TCRdb's copy, which holds only in-frame ones; the method was immunoSEQ multiplex PCR. This table holds some 2.3 million clones, more than 85% found once. The CDR3 has 14 amino acids. Trimming at V came to 3 bases and at J to 4 bases, leaving 6 bases not matched to a gene. Germline assignment: CDR1 SGDLS and CDR2 YYNGEE. The genes are TRBV9 and TRBJ1-1; 7 bases line up with TRBD1. Sequences were obtained from naive CD4+ T cells from PBMCs. The sample's subset: CD45RA+ positively selected. The receptor's source is a man between 18 and 35 years old in good health. Some clones in this sample may be carry-over from other donors' samples. CDR3 loop: CASSGGGKGTEAFF. Written as DNA, the CDR3 is TGTGCCAGCAGCGGAGGGGGCAAAGGCACTGAAGCTTTCTTT.